This entry is about one T cell receptor beta chain. What antigen it recognizes has not been identified. No per-base quality is available; no much larger clone lies one base away. CDR1 and CDR2, per the germline V gene, are MDHEN and SYDVKM. Reading from cysteine to phenylalanine, the CDR3 counts 16 amino acids. Just the 48-base CDR3 DNA is kept, in frame starting at base 1. The junction shows trimming of 10 bases on V and 7 bases on J, and the gene matches do not reach 21 bases of it. TCRbeta CDR3 regions were amplified from genomic DNA by means of the immunoSEQ Assay, a bias-controlled multiplex PCR. In the original analysis: The number of nucleated cells in each sample was estimated by amplification of reference gene primers within the assay. To quantify the absolute abundance of each unique TCRbeta CDR3 rearrangement, sequence reads were collapsed and filtered. Productive Simpson clonality was computed per sample as the square root of Simpson's diversity index over productive rearrangements. TCRdb obtained this table from immuneACCESS and retained in-frame rearrangements with V and J assigned. These tables miss some clones; where compared with another copy, unresolved V genes account for less than half of the shortfall, and the remainder is unexplained. V and J calls and clone size are as listed in that table; D and trimming were resolved from the DNA. The sample table contains some 120,000 clones; only one count was recorded for around 85% of them. The ten largest account for around 3.3% of the sample.

This sample is part of a study of blood T cell repertoires in COVID-19 (dated by TCRdb to the early 2020s). Background on the whole study: Samples from collaborators originated in the United States, Italy and Spain and spanned both the acute and convalescent phases of COVID-19. The prospective study material was composed of cDNA or gDNA derived from T cells, B-cell-depleted T cells, or PBMCs. Deeply sampled blood TCRbeta repertoires from subjects exposed to, actively infected with, or recovered from COVID-19 were included in the dataset. A freely available public database, intended as a resource for researchers studying the immune response to SARS-CoV-2, is where the repertoires were released. Samples came from the ongoing ImmuneRACE study (first 160 participants) plus 1,254 subjects from 6 global collaborators. A de-identified subject ID, COVID-19 status, age in years and sex were almost always included in the sample metadata. Where available, HLA class I and class II types were obtained from metadata supplied by the sample provider rather than from assay-based typing. What the research found in general, with its limitations: How much clinical and demographic metadata was included differed by source and by participant, and the metadata was provided uncurated.

One collaborating source in Seattle enrolled patients while the patients were actively infected and followed the patients over time throughout the course of disease. Each collaborating institution followed its own protocols to collect whole blood in K2EDTA tubes. For TCRbeta analysis, collaborators shipped samples as frozen whole blood, isolated PBMCs, or DNA extracted from either of those sample types. In this chain, TRBV28 is recombined with TRBJ2-5, and TRBD1 aligns with 7 junction nucleotides. The source of this sequence is a woman older than 75 with COVID-19, enrolled during active disease. The sequencing sample was made of peripheral blood. CDR3 protein: CATQTITTGEFGTQYF. The nucleotides read TGTGCCACCCAAACCATAACAACAGGGGAATTCGGGACCCAGTACTTC.